The clone carrying this T cell receptor (beta chain) has more than one count but fewer than ten. Its antigen is as yet unknown. Trimming stripped 4 bases from V and 1 base from J, with 10 bases between. Germline V lookup: CDR1 GTSNPN, CDR2 SVGIG (reference sequence). This CDR3 comprises 13 residues. This entry is derived from a study of early stage breast cancer tumors. This table comes from immunoSEQ multiplex PCR, and its TCRdb copy is limited to in-frame clones, with some not included. This sample has 13,000 to 15,000 clones, with about four fifths found just once. Study outcomes and limitations: Commonly generated sequences made up most enriched TCRB sequences shared between patients.

The sequence derives from a person aged 30-39 years with breast cancer. This chain uses TRBV30 with TRBJ1-1; D possibly corresponds to TRBD1 (6 bases). Sequenced sample: normal breast tissue next to the tumor. For the CDR3, the DNA is TGTGCCTGGAACACAGGGAGGAACACTGAAGCTTTCTTT. Its translation: CAWNTGRNTEAFF. Full variable domain (remainder filled in from reference TRBV30 and TRBJ1-1): SQTIHQWPATLVQPVGSPLSLECTVEGTSNPNLYWYRQAAGRGLQLLFYSVGIGQISSEVPQNLSASRPQDRQFILSSKKLLLSDSGFYLCAWNTGRNTEAFFGQGTRLTVV.